This T cell receptor beta chain originates from a study of blood T cell repertoires in COVID-19. As for the study in general: Researchers got acute and convalescent COVID-19 samples from the United States, Italy and Spain. From T cells, B-cell-depleted T cells, or PBMCs came the material, which was cDNA or gDNA.

Germline V gene lookup returns CDR1 MGHRA and CDR2 YSYEKL. Trimming stripped 0 bases from V and 0 bases from J, with 11 bases between. This CDR3 has 17 residues. Under the authors' procedure: From reference gene primer amplification, estimates of nucleated cell counts were derived. Sequenced by immunoSEQ multiplex PCR; TCRdb stores in-frame clones only, minus some. V, J and clone size derive from that table, while D and trimming were established from the DNA sequence. Seen here are under 150,000 clones, approximately 85% observed once, and the top ten hold roughly 4.5%. This receptor was identified in a human donor in a cohort sampled during active COVID-19. The genes are TRBV4-1 and TRBJ2-2; D unresolved. The sample consisted of peripheral blood. The DNA of the CDR3 is TGCGCCAGCAGCCAAGATTCTGAGGCGACGAACACCGGGGAGCTGTTTTTT. This encodes CASSQDSEATNTGELFF.